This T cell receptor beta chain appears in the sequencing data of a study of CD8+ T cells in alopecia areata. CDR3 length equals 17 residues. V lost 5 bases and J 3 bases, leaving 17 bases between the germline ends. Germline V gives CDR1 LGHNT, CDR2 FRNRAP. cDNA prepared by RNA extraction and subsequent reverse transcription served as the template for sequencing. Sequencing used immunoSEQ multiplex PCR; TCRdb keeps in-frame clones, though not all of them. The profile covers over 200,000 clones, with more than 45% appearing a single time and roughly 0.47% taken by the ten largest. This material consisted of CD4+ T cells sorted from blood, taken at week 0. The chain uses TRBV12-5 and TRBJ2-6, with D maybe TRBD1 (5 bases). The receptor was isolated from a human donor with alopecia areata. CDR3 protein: CASGITNRNSGANVLTF. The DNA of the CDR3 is TGTGCTAGTGGTATAACGAACAGGAATAGTGGGGCCAACGTCCTGACTTTC. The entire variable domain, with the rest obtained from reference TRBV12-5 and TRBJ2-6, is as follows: DARVTQTPRHKVTEMGQEVTMRCQPILGHNTVFWYRQTMMQGLELLAYFRNRAPLDDSGMPKDRFSAEMPDATLATLKIQPSEPRDSAVYFCASGITNRNSGANVLTFGAGSRLTVL.